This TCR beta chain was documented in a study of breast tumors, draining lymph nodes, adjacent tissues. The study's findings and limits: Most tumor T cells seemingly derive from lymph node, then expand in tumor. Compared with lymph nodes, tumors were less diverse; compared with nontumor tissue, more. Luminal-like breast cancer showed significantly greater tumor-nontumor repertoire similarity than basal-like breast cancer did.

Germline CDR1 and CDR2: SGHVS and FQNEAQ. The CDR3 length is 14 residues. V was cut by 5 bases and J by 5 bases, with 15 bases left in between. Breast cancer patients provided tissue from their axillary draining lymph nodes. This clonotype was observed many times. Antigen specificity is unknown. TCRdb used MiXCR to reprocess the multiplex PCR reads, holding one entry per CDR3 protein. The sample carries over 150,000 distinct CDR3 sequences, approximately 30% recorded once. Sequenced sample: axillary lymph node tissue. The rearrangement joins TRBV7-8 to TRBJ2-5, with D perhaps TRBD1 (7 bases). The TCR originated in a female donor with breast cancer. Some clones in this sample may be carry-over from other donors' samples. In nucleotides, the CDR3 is TGTGCCAGCAGCCATCTACAGGGGAGGGAGACCCAGTACTTC. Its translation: CASSHLQGRETQYF.